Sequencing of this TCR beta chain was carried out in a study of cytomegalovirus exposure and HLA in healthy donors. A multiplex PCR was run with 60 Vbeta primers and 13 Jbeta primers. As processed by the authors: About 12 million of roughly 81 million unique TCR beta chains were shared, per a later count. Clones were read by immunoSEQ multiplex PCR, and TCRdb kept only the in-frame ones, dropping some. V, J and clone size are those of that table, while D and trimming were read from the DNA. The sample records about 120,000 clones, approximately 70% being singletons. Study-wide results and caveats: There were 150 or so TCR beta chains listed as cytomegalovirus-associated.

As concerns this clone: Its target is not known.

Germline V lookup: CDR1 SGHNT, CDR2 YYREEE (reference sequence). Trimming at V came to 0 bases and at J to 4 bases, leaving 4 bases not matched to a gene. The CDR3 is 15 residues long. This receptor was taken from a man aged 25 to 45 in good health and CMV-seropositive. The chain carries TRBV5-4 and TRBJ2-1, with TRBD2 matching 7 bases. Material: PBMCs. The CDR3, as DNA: TGTGCCAGCAGCTTGGCCGGGGGGAGGTACAATGAGCAGTTCTTC. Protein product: CASSLAGGRYNEQFF. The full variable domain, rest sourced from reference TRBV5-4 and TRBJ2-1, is ETGVTQSPTHLIKTRGQQVTLRCSSQSGHNTVSWYQQALGQGPQFIFQYYREEENGRGNFPPRFSGLQFPNYSSELNVNALELDDSALYLCASSLAGGRYNEQFFGPGTRLTVL.